What follows are 25 T cell receptor beta chains derived from one specimen sequenced in a study of HIV-infected patients and healthy controls. One entry per CDR3 protein results from TCRdb running MiXCR on the 5' RACE reads. This sample has some 70,000 distinct CDR3 sequences, with 15% to 20% found just once. Sequenced input: CD4+ T cells from blood. These receptors all stem from a human donor in good health.

This clonotype was observed many times. The chain combines TRBV10-3 with TRBJ2-7, with D possibly matching TRBD1 (6 bases). V was trimmed by 6 bases and J by 1 base, leaving 13 bases between them. CDR1 is ENHRY and CDR2 is SYGVKD in the germline V gene. The CDR3 is 14 amino acids. In DNA, the CDR3 is TGTGCCATCAGAAGCTCAGGGGATTCCTACGAGCAGTACTTC. Encoded protein: CAIRSSGDSYEQYF.

This clonotype was seen repeatedly, ten times or more. V and J are TRBV6-2 or TRBV6-3 and TRBJ2-2; a weak D match, TRBD1 (6 bases). V was shortened by 1 base and J by 1 base, with 10 bases between the two germline ends. CDR1 is MNHEY and CDR2 is SVGEGT in the germline V gene. The CDR3 is 16 residues long. CDR3 in DNA: TGTGCCAGCAGTTACTACGACAGGCTGAACACCGGGGAGCTGTTTTTT. Translation gives CASSYYDRLNTGELFF.

The table lists this clonotype with many counts. The gene calls are TRBV5-6 and TRBJ1-2; no firm D call. The CDR3 covers 13 residues. The germline gives CDR1 SGHDT, CDR2 YYEEEE. Trimming shortened V by 3 bases and J by 4 bases, and 10 bases separated the two germline ends. CDR3: CASSSRSVYGYTF. DNA of the CDR3: TGTGCCAGCAGCTCGAGGTCCGTCTATGGCTACACCTTC. The full variable domain, its missing parts supplied by reference TRBV5-6 and TRBJ1-2, is DAGVTQSPTHLIKTRGQQVTLRCSPKSGHDTVSWYQQALGQGPQFIFQYYEEEERQRGNFPDRFSGHQFPNYSSELNVNALLLGDSALYLCASSSRSVYGYTFGSGTRLTVV.

This chain links TRBV6-6 with TRBJ1-5; D is perhaps TRBD1 (5 bases). The CDR3 runs to 12 residues. From germline, CDR1 is MNHNY and CDR2 SVGAGI (reference sequence). Trimming removed 6 bases at V and 12 bases at J, with 15 bases between. The CDR3 DNA follows: TGTGCCAGCAGCGGGGGTTCGGGATACCAGCATTTT. Translated: CASSGGSGYQHF.

This clonotype was observed a handful of times. This sequence joins TRBV11-3 and TRBJ2-5; D not certain. There are 14 residues in the CDR3. CDR1 is SGHNT, CDR2 YENEEA, per germline. V lost 1 base and J 0 bases, leaving 6 bases between the germline ends. For the CDR3, the DNA is TGTGCCAGCAGCTTAGTCGTGTACCAAGAGACCCAGTACTTC. Residues: CASSLVVYQETQYF.

This clonotype was counted ten times or more. J is TRBJ1-5 and V is TRBV29-1; a weak D match, TRBD1 (6 bases). Germline V gives CDR1 SQVTM, CDR2 ANQGSEA. V was pared by 5 bases and J by 2 bases, with 16 bases between. This CDR3 region has 15 residues. For the CDR3, the DNA is TGCAGCGTTTTAGAGGGGGGTCGGGGCAATCAGCCCCAGCATTTT. Translating it yields CSVLEGGRGNQPQHF.

In this sample, this clonotype turned up a few times. The V gene is TRBV13, the J gene TRBJ2-1; D is undetermined. This CDR3 is 13 amino acids long. In germline, CDR1 is PRHDT, CDR2 FYEKMQ (reference sequence). V lost 0 bases and J lost 13, with 13 bases in between. The CDR3, as DNA: TGTGCCAGCAGCTTAGGCGGCCAGCCCGGCCAGTTCTTC. It codes for CASSLGGQPGQFF.

This clonotype has a count of ten or more. This sequence joins TRBV7-9 and TRBJ2-3, with TRBD2 matching 8 bases. Germline CDR1 reads SEHNR; CDR2 reads FQNEAQ (reference sequence). After removal of 3 bases from V and 4 bases from J, the junction contained 6 bases not matched to a gene. The CDR3 runs to 15 residues. The CDR3 loop reads CASSFLAGGPDTQYF. The CDR3 DNA reads TGTGCCAGCAGCTTTCTGGCGGGAGGACCAGATACGCAGTATTTT.

This clonotype was recorded at least ten times. J is TRBJ2-3 and V is TRBV6-6, with D perhaps given as TRBD1 or TRBD2 (5 bases each). Deletions cut 0 bases from V and 3 bases from J, with 10 bases between. Germline CDR1 is MNHNY and CDR2 is SVGAGI (reference sequence). The CDR3 has 15 residues. CDR3 nucleotide sequence: TGTGCCAGCAGTTACTCCGGGACCAAAACAGATACGCAGTATTTT. It specifies CASSYSGTKTDTQYF.

V usage is TRBV12-3 or TRBV12-4 and J usage is TRBJ2-3, with D maybe TRBD2 (6 bases). Trimming removed 6 bases at V and 2 bases at J, with 18 bases between. This CDR3 is 16 amino acids long. CDR3 in amino acids: CASRGGGPVSTDTQYF. CDR3 bases: TGTGCCAGCAGAGGTGGAGGGCCAGTGTCCACAGATACGCAGTATTTT.

This clonotype was found many times. V and J are TRBV29-1 and TRBJ2-1; D unresolved. V was clipped by 6 bases and J by 16 bases, with 13 bases between them. CDR1 and CDR2 from the germline V gene are SQVTM and ANQGSEA. The CDR3 has 9 amino acids. The CDR3 loop is CSVQARSFF. The CDR3 nucleotides read TGCAGCGTACAAGCCCGGAGCTTCTTC.

The chain couples TRBV12-3 or TRBV12-4 to TRBJ1-1; tentatively, D is TRBD1 (6 bases). With 3 bases removed from V and 7 bases from J, the gap between germline ends came to 15 bases. This CDR3 contains 14 residues. The CDR3 loop reads CASSLLQGSIEAFF. The CDR3 coding sequence is TGTGCCAGCAGTTTGCTTCAGGGGAGCATTGAAGCTTTCTTT.

This clonotype was seen ten or more times. The chain combines TRBV11-2 with TRBJ1-6; D remains unclear. Germline V gives CDR1 SGHAT, CDR2 FQNNGV. Trimming shortened V by 5 bases and J by 8 bases, and 10 bases separated the two germline ends. The length of the CDR3 is 13 residues. The CDR3 region is CASSRTDYSPLHF. As DNA, the CDR3 is TGTGCCAGCAGCCGGACTGATTATTCACCCCTCCACTTT.

The rearrangement joins TRBV2 to TRBJ1-3; no clear D. V lost 1 base and J 3 bases, leaving 1 base between the germline ends. The CDR3 has 12 residues. Germline V gene data show CDR1 as SNHLY and CDR2 as FYNNEI. CDR3 sequence reads: CASSEGGNTIYF. CDR3 in DNA: TGTGCCAGCAGTGAAGGTGGAAACACCATATATTTT.

V is TRBV29-1 and J is TRBJ1-1; TRBD1 aligns across 7 bases. The CDR3 length is 13 residues. After removal of 3 bases from V and 5 bases from J, the junction contained 6 bases not matched to a gene. CDR1 and CDR2 from the germline V gene are SQVTM and ANQGSEA. CDR3 residues: CSVDPGGATEAFF. CDR3 nucleotide sequence: TGCAGCGTTGACCCAGGGGGGGCGACTGAAGCTTTCTTT.

This clonotype occurred many times. This chain links TRBV4-3 with TRBJ1-1, with 8 positions matching TRBD1. CDR3 length: 16 residues. The germline gives CDR1 LGHNA, CDR2 YSLEER. V gave up 3 bases and J gave up 1 base; unmatched junction bases: 7. CDR3 coding DNA: TGCGCCAGCAGCCACCCTAGACAGGGGCGGAACACTGAAGCTTTCTTT. Residues: CASSHPRQGRNTEAFF.

CDR3 nucleotides: TGTGCCAGCAGTGTGGACCCCCTGCCGTTCTTC. This sequence encodes CASSVDPLPFF. This chain joins TRBV2 and TRBJ2-1; D call uncertain. Trimming removed 4 bases at V and 15 bases at J, with 13 bases between. Germline assignment: CDR1 SNHLY and CDR2 FYNNEI. The CDR3 loop spans 11 amino acids. The whole variable domain, remainder taken from reference TRBV2 and TRBJ2-1, is EPEVTQTPSHQVTQMGQEVILRCVPISNHLYFYWYRQILGQKVEFLVSFYNNEISEKSEIFDDQFSVERPDGSNFTLKIRSTKLEDSAMYFCASSVDPLPFFGPGTRLTVL.

This clonotype was picked up a small number of times. The chain is built from TRBV5-5 and TRBJ2-7; no firm D call. V was pared by 3 bases and J by 4 bases, with 14 bases between. CDR1 SGHKS and CDR2 YYEKEE come from the germline V gene (reference sequence). The CDR3 totals 14 residues. The CDR3, as DNA: TGTGCCAGCAGCTATTTATTTCACGGTTACGAGCAGTACTTC. It translates to CASSYLFHGYEQYF.

The chain is built from TRBV12-3 or TRBV12-4 and TRBJ2-1; D is undetermined. V was trimmed by 1 base and J by 7 bases, leaving 5 bases between them. The length of the CDR3 is 12 residues. CDR3 in DNA: TGTGCCAGCAGTTTAGAGTATAATGAGCAGTTCTTC. Protein sequence: CASSLEYNEQFF.

In this sample, this clonotype turned up many times. V is TRBV29-1 and J is TRBJ1-1; the D is unclear. CDR3 length: 11 amino acids. Germline CDR1 and CDR2: SQVTM and ANQGSEA. Between the trimmed V and J ends, which lost 3 bases and 0 bases, there was a span of 2 bases. The CDR3, as DNA: TGCAGCGTTGAGCTGAACACTGAAGCTTTCTTT. Translating gives CSVELNTEAFF.

This clonotype was counted between two and nine times. This chain links TRBV7-2 with TRBJ2-7; the match to TRBD1 covers 7 bases. Germline V CDR1 and CDR2: SGHTA, FQGNSA. This CDR3 comprises 13 residues. The J segment lost 5 bases and the V segment lost 3 bases, leaving 4 bases of the junction unmatched. This CDR3 is CASSLTGLNEQYF. The CDR3 coding sequence is TGTGCCAGCAGCTTGACAGGGCTAAACGAGCAGTACTTC.

This clonotype was seen repeatedly, ten times or more. This rearrangement joins TRBV10-3 to TRBJ1-2; no reliable D call. Trimming cost V 2 bases and J 5 bases, with 6 bases left between them. Germline-derived CDR1 and CDR2 are ENHRY and SYGVKD. This CDR3 comprises 12 residues. CDR3: CAISEAGYGYTF. The CDR3 DNA reads as TGTGCCATCAGTGAGGCGGGGTATGGCTACACCTTC.

Only a few counts were recorded for this clonotype. A read error may account for a junction end that differs from germline. The rearrangement joins TRBV4-2 to TRBJ1-1; D gene uncertain. The CDR3 has 12 residues. Germline-derived CDR1 and CDR2 are LGHNA and YNFKEQ. The CDR3 DNA sequence: TGTGCCAGCAGCCAAGAACCCAAAGGGCCCATCTTT. Its translation: CASSQEPKGPIF.

The chain combines TRBV6-6 with TRBJ1-6; 7 bases map to TRBD1. Germline V CDR1 and CDR2: MNHNY, SVGAGI (reference sequence). The junction had 3 bases not matched to a gene; V was cut back by 7 bases and J by 0 bases. The CDR3 covers 15 residues. CDR3: CASNQGGSYNSPLHF. The CDR3 DNA reads TGTGCCAGCAATCAGGGGGGCTCCTATAATTCACCCCTCCACTTT.

This chain connects TRBV6-2 or TRBV6-3 to TRBJ1-2, with 7 bases that match TRBD1. V trimming: 5 bases; J trimming: 3 bases; junction bases outside the gene matches: 6. Germline lookup yields CDR1 MNHEY and CDR2 SVGEGT. The CDR3 is 14 amino acids. CDR3 coding DNA: TGTGCCAGCAGTCACGGGGACAGATACTATGGCTACACCTTC. Translation gives CASSHGDRYYGYTF.